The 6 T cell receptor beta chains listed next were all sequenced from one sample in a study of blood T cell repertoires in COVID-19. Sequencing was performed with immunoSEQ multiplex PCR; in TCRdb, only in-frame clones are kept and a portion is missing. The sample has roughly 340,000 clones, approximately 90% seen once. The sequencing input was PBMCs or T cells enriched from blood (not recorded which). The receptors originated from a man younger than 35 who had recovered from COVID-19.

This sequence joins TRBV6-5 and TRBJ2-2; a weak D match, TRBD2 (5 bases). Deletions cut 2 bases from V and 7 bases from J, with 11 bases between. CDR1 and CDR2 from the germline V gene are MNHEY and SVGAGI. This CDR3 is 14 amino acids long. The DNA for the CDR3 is TGTGCCAGCAGTTACAGGGAAGAGGGCGGGGAGCTGTTTTTT. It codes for CASSYREEGGELFF.

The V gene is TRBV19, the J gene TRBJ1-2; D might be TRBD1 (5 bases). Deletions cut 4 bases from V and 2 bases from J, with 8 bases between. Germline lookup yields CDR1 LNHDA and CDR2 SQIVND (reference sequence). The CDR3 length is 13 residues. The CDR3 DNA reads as TGTGCCAGTAGTACAGGGATCAACTATGGCTACACCTTC. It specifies CASSTGINYGYTF.

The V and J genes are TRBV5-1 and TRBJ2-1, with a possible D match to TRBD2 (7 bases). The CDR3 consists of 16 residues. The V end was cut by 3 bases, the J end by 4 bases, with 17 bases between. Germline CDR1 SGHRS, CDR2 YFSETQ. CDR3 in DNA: TGCGCCAGCAGCTACTTGGGGGGGACACCATACAATGAGCAGTTCTTC. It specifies CASSYLGGTPYNEQFF. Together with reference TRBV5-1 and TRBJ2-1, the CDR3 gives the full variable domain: KAGVTQTPRYLIKTRGQQVTLSCSPISGHRSVSWYQQTPGQGLQFLFEYFSETQRNKGNFPGRFSGRQFSNSRSEMNVSTLELGDSALYLCASSYLGGTPYNEQFFGPGTRLTVL.

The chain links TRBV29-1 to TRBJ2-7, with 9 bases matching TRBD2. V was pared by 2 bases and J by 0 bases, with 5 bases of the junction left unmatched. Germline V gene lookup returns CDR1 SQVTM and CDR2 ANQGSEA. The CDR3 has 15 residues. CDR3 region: CSVEWLAGHSYEQYF. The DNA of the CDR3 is TGCAGCGTTGAATGGCTAGCGGGACACTCCTACGAGCAGTACTTC.

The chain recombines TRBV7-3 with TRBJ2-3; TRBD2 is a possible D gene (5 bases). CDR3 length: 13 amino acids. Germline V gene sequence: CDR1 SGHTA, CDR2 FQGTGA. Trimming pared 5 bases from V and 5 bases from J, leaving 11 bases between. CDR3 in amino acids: CASSRGPKDTQYF. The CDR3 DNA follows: TGTGCCAGCAGCCGAGGGCCCAAAGATACGCAGTATTTT.

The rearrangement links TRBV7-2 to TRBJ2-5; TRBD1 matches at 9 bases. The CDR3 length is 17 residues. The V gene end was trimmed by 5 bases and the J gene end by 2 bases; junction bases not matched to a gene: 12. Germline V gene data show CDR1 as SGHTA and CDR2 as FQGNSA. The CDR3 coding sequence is TGTGCCAGCAGCCTTTCCGGGACAGGGCTAGGGCAAGAGACCCAGTACTTC. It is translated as CASSLSGTGLGQETQYF.